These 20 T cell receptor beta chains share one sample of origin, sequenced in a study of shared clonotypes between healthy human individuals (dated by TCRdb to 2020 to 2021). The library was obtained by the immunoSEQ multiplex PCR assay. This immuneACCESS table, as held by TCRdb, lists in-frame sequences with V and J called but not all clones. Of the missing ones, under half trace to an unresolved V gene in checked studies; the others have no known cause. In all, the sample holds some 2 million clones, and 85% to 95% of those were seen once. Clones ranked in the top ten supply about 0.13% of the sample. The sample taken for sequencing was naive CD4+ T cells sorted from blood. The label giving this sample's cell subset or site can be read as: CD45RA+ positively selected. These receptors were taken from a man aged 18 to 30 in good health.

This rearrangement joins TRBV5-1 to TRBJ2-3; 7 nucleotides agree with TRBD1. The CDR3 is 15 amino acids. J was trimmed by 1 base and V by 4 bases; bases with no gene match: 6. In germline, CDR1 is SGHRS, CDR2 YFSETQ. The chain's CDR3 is CASSTPTGRTDTQYF. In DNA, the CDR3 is TGCGCCAGCAGCACACCGACAGGGCGCACAGATACGCAGTATTTT.

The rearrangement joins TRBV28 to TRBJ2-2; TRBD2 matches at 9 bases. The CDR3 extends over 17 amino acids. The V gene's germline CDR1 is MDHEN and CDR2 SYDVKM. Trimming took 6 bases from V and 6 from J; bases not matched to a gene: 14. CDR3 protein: CASSNPPGTSFPGELFF. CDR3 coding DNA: TGTGCCAGCAGCAATCCCCCCGGGACTAGCTTCCCCGGGGAGCTGTTTTTT. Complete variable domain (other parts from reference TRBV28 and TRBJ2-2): DVKVTQSSRYLVKRTGEKVFLECVQDMDHENMFWYRQDPGLGLRLIYFSYDVKMKEKGDIPEGYSVSREKKERFSLILESASTNQTSMYLCASSNPPGTSFPGELFFGEGSRLTVL.

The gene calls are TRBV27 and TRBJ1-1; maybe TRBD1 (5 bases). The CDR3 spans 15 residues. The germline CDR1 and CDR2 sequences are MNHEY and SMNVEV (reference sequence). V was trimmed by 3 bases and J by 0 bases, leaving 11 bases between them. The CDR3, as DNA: TGTGCCAGCAGTTTTTCGGGGGGAATGAACACTGAAGCTTTCTTT. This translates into CASSFSGGMNTEAFF.

CDR3: CASNPGQGLDYGYTF. The CDR3 bases are TGTGCCAGCAACCCGGGACAGGGATTGGACTATGGCTACACCTTC. This rearrangement joins TRBV5-4 to TRBJ1-2, with 9 bases identical to TRBD1. The germline CDR1 and CDR2 sequences are SGHNT and YYREEE (reference sequence). There are 15 residues in the CDR3. The trim removed 6 bases at V and 3 bases at J, leaving 9 bases unmatched. The full variable domain, in which reference TRBV5-4 and TRBJ1-2 provide the parts outside the CDR3, is ETGVTQSPTHLIKTRGQQVTLRCSSQSGHNTVSWYQQALGQGPQFIFQYYREEENGRGNFPPRFSGLQFPNYSSELNVNALELDDSALYLCASNPGQGLDYGYTFGSGTRLTVV.

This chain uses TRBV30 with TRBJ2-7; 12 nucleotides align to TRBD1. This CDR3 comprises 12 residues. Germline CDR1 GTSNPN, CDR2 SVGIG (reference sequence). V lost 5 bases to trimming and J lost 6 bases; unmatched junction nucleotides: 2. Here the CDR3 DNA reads TGTGCCTGGGGGGACAGGGGGCTCGAGCAGTACTTC. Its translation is CAWGDRGLEQYF.

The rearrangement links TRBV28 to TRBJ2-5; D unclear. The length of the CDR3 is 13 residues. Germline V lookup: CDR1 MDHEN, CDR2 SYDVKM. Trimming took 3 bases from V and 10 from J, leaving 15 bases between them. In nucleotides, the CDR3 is TGTGCCAGCAGTTTCCCGTTTGTAGGTGGCCAGTACTTC. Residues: CASSFPFVGGQYF.

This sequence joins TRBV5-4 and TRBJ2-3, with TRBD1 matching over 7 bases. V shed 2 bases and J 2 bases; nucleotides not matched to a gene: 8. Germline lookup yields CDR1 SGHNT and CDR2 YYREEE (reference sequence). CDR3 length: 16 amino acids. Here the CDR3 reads CASSLGGQGSTDTQYF. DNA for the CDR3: TGTGCCAGCAGCTTAGGGGGCCAAGGTTCCACAGATACGCAGTATTTT. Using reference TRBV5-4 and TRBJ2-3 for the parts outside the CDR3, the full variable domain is ETGVTQSPTHLIKTRGQQVTLRCSSQSGHNTVSWYQQALGQGPQFIFQYYREEENGRGNFPPRFSGLQFPNYSSELNVNALELDDSALYLCASSLGGQGSTDTQYFGPGTRLTVL.

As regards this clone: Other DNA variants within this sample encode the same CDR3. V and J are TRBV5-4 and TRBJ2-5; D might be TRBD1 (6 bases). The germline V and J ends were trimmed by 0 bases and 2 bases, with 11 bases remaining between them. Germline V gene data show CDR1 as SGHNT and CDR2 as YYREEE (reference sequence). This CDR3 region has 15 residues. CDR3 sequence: CASSLGQGRQETQYF. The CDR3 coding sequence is TGTGCCAGCAGCTTGGGTCAGGGGCGGCAAGAGACCCAGTACTTC.

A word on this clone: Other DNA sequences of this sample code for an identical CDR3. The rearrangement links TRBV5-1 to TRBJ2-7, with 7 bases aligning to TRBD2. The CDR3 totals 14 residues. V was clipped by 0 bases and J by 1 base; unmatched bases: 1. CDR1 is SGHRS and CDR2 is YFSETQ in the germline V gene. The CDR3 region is CASSLAGGSYEQYF. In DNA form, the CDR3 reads TGCGCCAGCAGCTTGGCGGGGGGATCCTACGAGCAGTACTTC.

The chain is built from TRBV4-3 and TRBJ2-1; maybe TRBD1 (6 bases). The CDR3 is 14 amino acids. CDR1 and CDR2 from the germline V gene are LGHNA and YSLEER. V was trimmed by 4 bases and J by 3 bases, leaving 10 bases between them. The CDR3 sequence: CASSLPGHYNEQFF. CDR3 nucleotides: TGCGCCAGCAGCCTACCGGGACACTACAATGAGCAGTTCTTC.

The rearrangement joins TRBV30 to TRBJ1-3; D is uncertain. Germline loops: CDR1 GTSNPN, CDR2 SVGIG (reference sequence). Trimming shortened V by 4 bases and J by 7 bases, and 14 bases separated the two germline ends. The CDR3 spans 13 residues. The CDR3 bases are TGTGCCTGGAAGCGGCCCGACGGGAACACCATATATTTT. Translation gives CAWKRPDGNTIYF.

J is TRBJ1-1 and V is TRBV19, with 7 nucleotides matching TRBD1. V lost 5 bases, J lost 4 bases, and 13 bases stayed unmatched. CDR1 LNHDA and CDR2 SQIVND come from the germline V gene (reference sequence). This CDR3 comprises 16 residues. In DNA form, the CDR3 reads TGTGCCAGTAGTGCGCGATCAACAGGGGAACGCACTGAAGCTTTCTTT. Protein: CASSARSTGERTEAFF.

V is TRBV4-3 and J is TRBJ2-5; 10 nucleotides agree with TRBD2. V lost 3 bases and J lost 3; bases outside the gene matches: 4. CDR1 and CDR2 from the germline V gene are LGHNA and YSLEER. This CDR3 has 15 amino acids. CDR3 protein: CASSHTGTSEETQYF. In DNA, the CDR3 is TGCGCCAGCAGCCACACCGGGACTAGCGAAGAGACCCAGTACTTC.

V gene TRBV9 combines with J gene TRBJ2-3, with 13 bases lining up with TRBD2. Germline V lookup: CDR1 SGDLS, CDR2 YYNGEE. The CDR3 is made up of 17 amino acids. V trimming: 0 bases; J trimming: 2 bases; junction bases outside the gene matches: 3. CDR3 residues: CASSVGLAGGVTDTQYF. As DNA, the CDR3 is TGTGCCAGCAGCGTAGGACTAGCGGGGGGCGTCACAGATACGCAGTATTTT.

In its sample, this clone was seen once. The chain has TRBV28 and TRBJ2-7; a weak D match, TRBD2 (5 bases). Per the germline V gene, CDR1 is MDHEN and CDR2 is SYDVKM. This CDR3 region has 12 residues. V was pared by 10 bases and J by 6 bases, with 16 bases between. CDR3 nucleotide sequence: TGTGCCACTGAGGGCCTTGAAGGCGAGCAGTACTTC. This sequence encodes CATEGLEGEQYF.

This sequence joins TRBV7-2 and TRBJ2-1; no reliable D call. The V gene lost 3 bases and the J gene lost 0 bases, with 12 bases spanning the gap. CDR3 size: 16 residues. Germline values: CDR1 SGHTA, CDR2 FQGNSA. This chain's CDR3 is CASSLAPGSSYNEQFF. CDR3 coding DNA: TGTGCCAGCAGCTTGGCCCCCGGAAGCTCCTACAATGAGCAGTTCTTC.

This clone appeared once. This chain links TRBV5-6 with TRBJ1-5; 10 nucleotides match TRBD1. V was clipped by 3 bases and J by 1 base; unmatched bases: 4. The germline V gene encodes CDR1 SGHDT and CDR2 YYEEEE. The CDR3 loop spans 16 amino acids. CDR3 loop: CASSWGTGESNQPQHF. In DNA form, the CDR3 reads TGTGCCAGCAGCTGGGGGACAGGGGAAAGCAATCAGCCCCAGCATTTT.

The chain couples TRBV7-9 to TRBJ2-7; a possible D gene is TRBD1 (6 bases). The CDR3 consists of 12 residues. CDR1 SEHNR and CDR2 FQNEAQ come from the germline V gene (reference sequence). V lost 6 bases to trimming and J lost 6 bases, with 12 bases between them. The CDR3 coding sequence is TGTGCCAGCAGGACCGGGACAAGCGAGCAGTACTTC. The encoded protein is CASRTGTSEQYF.

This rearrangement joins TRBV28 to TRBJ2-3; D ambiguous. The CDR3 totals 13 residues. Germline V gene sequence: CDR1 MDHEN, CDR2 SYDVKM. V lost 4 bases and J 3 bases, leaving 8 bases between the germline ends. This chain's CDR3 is CASSYPETDTQYF. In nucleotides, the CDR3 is TGTGCCAGCAGTTACCCGGAAACAGATACGCAGTATTTT.

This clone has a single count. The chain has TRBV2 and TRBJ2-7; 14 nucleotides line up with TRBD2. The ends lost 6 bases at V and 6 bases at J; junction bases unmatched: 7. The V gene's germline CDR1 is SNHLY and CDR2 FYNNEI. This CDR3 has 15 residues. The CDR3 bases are TGTGCCAGCAGCGCAGGACTAGCGGGGGGTTCCGAGCAGTACTTC. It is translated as CASSAGLAGGSEQYF. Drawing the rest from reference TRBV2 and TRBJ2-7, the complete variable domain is EPEVTQTPSHQVTQMGQEVILRCVPISNHLYFYWYRQILGQKVEFLVSFYNNEISEKSEIFDDQFSVERPDGSNFTLKIRSTKLEDSAMYFCASSAGLAGGSEQYFGPGTRLTVT.